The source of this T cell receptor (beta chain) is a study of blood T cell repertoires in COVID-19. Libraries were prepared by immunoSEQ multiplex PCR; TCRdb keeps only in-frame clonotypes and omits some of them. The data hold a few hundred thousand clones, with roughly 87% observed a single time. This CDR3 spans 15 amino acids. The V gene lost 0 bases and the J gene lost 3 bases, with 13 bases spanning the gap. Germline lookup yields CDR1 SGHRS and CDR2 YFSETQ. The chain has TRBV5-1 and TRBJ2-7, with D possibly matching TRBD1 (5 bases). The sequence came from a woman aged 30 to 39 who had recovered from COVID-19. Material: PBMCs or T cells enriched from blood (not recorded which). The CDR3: CASSLGGIPHYEQYF. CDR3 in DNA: TGCGCCAGCAGCTTGGGGGGCATTCCCCACTACGAGCAGTACTTC.